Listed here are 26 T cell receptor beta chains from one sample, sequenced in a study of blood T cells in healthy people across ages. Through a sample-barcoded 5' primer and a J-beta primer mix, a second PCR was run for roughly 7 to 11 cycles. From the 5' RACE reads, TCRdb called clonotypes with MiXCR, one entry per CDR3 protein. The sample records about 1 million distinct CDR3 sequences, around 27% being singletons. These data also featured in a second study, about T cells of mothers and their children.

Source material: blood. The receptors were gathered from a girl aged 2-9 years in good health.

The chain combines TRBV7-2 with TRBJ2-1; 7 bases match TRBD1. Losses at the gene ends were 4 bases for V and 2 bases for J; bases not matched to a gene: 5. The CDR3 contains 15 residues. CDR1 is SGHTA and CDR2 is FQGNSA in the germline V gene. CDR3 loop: CASSYTGEPYNEQFF. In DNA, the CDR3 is TGTGCCAGCAGCTACACAGGGGAACCCTACAATGAGCAGTTCTTC.

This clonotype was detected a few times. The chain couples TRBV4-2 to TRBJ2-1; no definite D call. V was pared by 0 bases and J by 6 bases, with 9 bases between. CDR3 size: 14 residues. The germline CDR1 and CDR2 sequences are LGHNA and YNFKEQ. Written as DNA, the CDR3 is TGTGCCAGCAGCCAAGATGGCCTATCCAATGAGCAGTTCTTC. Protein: CASSQDGLSNEQFF.

CDR3 in amino acids: CASSLGHLETKNIQYF. Here the CDR3 DNA reads TGTGCCAGCAGCTTGGGCCATTTGGAAACCAAAAACATTCAGTACTTC. V usage is TRBV7-6 and J usage is TRBJ2-4; D is unresolved. Germline CDR1 SGHVS, CDR2 FNYEAQ. The V and J ends lost 3 bases and 2 bases respectively, with 14 bases between them. The CDR3 extends over 16 amino acids.

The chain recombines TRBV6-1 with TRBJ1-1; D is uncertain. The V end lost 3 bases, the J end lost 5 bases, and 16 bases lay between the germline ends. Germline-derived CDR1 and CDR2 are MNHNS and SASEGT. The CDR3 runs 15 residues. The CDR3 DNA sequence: TGTGCCAGCAGTGATAGGCCGGGTTGGTGGACTGAAGCTTTCTTT. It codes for CASSDRPGWWTEAFF.

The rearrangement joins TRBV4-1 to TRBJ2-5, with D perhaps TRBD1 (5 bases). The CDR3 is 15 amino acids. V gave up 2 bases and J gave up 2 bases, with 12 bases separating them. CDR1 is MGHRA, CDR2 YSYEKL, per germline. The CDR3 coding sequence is TGCGCCAGCAGCCAAACCACAGGCGGACAAGAGACCCAGTACTTC. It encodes CASSQTTGGQETQYF.

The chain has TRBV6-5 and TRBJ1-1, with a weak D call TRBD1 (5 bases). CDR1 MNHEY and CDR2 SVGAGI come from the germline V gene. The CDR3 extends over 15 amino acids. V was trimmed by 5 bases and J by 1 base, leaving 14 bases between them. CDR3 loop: CASSDGLGANTEAFF. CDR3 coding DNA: TGTGCCAGCAGTGACGGGCTAGGGGCGAACACTGAAGCTTTCTTT.

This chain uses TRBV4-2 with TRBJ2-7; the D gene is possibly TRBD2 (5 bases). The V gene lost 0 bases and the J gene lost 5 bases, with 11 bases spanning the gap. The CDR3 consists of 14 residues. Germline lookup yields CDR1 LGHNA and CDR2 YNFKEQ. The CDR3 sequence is CASSQEDGVDEQYF. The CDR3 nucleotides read TGTGCCAGCAGCCAAGAAGACGGGGTGGACGAGCAGTACTTC.

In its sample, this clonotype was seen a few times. DNA of the CDR3: TGTGCCAGCAGCCTCCTTGAGGGAGGGATCTACGGCAGCTCCTACGAGCAGTACGTC. Amino acids: CASSLLEGGIYGSSYEQYV. This rearrangement joins TRBV11-2 to TRBJ2-7; 7 positions match TRBD2. The J segment lost 0 bases and the V segment lost 5 bases, leaving 19 bases of the junction unmatched. The CDR3 is 19 amino acids. Germline CDR1 SGHAT, CDR2 FQNNGV.

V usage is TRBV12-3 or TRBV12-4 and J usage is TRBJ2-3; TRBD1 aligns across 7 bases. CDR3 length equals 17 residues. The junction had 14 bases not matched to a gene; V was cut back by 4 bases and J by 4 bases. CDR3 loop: CASSSYSSRGSADTQYF. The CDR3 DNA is TGTGCCAGCAGTTCCTACTCTAGCAGGGGGAGTGCAGATACGCAGTATTTT.

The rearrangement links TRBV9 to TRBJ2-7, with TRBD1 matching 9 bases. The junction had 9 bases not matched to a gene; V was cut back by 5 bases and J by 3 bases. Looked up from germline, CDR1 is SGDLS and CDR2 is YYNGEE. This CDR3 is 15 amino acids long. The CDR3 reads CASSPRDRDLYEQYF. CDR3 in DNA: TGTGCCAGCAGTCCCCGGGACAGGGATCTCTACGAGCAGTACTTC.

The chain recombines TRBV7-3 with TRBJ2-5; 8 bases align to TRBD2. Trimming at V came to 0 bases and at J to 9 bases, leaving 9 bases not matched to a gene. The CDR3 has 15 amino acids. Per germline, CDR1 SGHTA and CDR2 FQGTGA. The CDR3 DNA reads TGTGCCAGCAGCTTAACTAGCGGGGCAGTCGAGGCCCAGTACTTC. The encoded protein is CASSLTSGAVEAQYF.

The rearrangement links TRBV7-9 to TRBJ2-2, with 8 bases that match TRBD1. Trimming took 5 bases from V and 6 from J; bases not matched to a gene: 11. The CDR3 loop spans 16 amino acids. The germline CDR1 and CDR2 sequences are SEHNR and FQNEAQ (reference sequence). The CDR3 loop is CASSPLGQGTAGELFF. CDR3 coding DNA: TGTGCCAGCAGCCCCCTTGGACAGGGAACCGCCGGGGAGCTGTTTTTT.

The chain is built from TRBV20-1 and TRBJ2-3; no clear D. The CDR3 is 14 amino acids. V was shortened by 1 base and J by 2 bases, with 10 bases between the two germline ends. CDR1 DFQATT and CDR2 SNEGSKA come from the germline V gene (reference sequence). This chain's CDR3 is CSARVLLDTDTQYF. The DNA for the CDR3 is TGCAGTGCTAGAGTGTTATTAGACACAGATACGCAGTATTTT.

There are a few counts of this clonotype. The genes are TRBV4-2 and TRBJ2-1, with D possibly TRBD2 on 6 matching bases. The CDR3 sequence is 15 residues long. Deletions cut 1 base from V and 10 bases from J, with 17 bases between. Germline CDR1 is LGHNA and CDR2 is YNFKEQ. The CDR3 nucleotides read TGTGCCAGCAGCCAAGCGCTTTTGGCGGGAACAGAGCAGTTCTTC. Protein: CASSQALLAGTEQFF.

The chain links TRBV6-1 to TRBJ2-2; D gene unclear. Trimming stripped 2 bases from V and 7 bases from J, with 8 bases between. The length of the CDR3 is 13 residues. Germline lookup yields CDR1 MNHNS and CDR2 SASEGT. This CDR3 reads CASSEWLNGELFF. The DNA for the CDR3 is TGTGCCAGCAGTGAATGGTTGAACGGGGAGCTGTTTTTT.

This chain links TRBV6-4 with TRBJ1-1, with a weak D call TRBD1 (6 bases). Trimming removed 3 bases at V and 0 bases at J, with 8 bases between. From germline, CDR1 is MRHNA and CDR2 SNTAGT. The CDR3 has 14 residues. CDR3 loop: CASSEDSLNTEAFF. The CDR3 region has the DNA TGTGCCAGCAGTGAGGACAGTTTGAACACTGAAGCTTTCTTT.

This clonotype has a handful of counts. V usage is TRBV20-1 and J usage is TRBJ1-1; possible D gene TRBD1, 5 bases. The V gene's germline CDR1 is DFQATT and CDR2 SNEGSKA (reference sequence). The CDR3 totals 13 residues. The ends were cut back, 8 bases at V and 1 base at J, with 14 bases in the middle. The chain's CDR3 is CSPWGGENTEAFF. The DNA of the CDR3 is TGCAGTCCTTGGGGGGGGGAGAACACTGAAGCTTTCTTT.

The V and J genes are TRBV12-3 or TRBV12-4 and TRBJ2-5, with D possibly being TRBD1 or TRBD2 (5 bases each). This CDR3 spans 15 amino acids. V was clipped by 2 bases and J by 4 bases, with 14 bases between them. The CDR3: CASSLISGGAETQYF. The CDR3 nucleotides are TGTGCCAGCAGTTTAATTTCTGGGGGAGCAGAGACCCAGTACTTC.

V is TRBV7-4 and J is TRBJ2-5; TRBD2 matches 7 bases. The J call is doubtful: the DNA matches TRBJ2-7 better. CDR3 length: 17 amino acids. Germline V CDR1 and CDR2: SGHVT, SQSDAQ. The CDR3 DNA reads TGTGCCAGCAGCTTAGATAGTCGGGGCGGGAGTCACAACGAGCAGTACTTC. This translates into CASSLDSRGGSHNEQYF.

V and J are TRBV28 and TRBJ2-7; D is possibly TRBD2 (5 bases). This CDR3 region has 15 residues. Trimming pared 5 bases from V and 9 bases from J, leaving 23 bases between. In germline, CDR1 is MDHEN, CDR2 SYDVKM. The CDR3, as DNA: TGTGCCAGCAGTCCACCCATTTCGGCGGGCGTCGGGCAGTACTTC. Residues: CASSPPISAGVGQYF. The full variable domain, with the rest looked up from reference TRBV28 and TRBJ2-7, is DVKVTQSSRYLVKRTGEKVFLECVQDMDHENMFWYRQDPGLGLRLIYFSYDVKMKEKGDIPEGYSVSREKKERFSLILESASTNQTSMYLCASSPPISAGVGQYFGPGTRLTVT.

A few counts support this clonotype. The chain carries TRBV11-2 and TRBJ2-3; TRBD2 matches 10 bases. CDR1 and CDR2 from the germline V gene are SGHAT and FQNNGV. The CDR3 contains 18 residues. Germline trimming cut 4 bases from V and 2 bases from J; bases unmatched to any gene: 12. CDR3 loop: CASSSIAGGLRDTDTQYF. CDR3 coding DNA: TGTGCCAGCAGCTCCATAGCGGGAGGTTTACGAGACACAGATACGCAGTATTTT.

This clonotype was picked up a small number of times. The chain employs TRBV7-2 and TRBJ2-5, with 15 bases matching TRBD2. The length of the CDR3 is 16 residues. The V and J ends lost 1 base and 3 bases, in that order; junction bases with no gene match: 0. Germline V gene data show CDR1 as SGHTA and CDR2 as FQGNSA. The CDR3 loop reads CASSLGTSGGEETQYF. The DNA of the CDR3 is TGTGCCAGCAGCTTAGGGACTAGCGGGGGGGAAGAGACCCAGTACTTC.

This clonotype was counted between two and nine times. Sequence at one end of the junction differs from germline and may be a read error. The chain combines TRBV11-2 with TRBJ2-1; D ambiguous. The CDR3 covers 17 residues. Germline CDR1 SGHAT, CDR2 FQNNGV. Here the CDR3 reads CDSSLDPLPHSYNEQFF. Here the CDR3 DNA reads TGTGACAGCAGCTTAGACCCCCTACCCCACTCCTACAATGAGCAGTTCTTC.

The CDR3 region has the DNA TGTGCCAGCAGTTACTCTGGGCAGGTGAACACTGAAGCTTTCTTT. Translated: CASSYSGQVNTEAFF. The chain has TRBV6-5 and TRBJ1-1; D is undetermined. The CDR3 sequence is 15 residues long. Germline V CDR1 and CDR2: MNHEY, SVGAGI. Trimming took 0 bases from V and 0 from J, leaving 8 bases between them.

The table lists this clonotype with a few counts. CDR3 sequence reads: CASSVVHLETQYF. DNA of the CDR3: TGTGCCAGCAGCGTAGTTCATCTCGAGACCCAGTACTTC. V and J are TRBV3-1 and TRBJ2-5; D not certain. Germline loops: CDR1 LGHDT, CDR2 YNNKEL (reference sequence). The CDR3 loop spans 13 amino acids. Trimming shortened V by 5 bases and J by 5 bases, and 12 bases separated the two germline ends.

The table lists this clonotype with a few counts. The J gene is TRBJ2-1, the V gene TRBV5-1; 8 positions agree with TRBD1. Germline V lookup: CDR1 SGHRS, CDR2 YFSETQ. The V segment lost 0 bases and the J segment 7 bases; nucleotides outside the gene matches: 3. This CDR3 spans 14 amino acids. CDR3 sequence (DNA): TGCGCCAGCAGCTTGGGACAGGGGTCTAATGAGCAGTTCTTC. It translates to CASSLGQGSNEQFF. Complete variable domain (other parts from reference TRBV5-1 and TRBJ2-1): KAGVTQTPRYLIKTRGQQVTLSCSPISGHRSVSWYQQTPGQGLQFLFEYFSETQRNKGNFPGRFSGRQFSNSRSEMNVSTLELGDSALYLCASSLGQGSNEQFFGPGTRLTVL.